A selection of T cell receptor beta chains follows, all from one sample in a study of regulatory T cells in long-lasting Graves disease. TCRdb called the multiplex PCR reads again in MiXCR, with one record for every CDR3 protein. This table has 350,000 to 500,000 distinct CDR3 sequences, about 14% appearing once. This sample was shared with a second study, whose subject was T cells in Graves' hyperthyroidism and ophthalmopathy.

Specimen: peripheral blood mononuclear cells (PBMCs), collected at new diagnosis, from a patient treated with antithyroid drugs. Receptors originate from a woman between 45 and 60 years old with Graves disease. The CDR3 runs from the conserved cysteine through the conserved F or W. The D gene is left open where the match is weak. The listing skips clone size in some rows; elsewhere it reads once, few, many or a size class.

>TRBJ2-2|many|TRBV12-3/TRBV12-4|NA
TGTGCCAGCATAGGCCGCTCGAACACCGGGGAGCTGTTTTTT
CASIGRSNTGELFF
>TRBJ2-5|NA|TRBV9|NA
TGTGCCAGCAGCGTAGGTTATACGGACAGAGAAGAGACCCAGTACTTC
CASSVGYTDREETQYF
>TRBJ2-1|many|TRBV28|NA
TGTGCCAGCACCATCCTCGATAAGCAGTTCTTC
CASTILDKQFF
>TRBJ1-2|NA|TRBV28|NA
TGTGCCAGCAGTTTTTCATTAGGGGCGGCCCGGGGCTACACCTTC
CASSFSLGAARGYTF
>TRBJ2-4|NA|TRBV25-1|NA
TGTGCCAGCATCGGTCCCAAAAACATTCAGTACTTC
CASIGPKNIQYF
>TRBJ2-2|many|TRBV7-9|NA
TGTGCCAGCAGCTCCGCACATTATATACTGAAGACCGGGGAGCTGTTTTTT
CASSSAHYILKTGELFF
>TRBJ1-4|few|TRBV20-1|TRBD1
TGCAGTGCTAGAACCGGGACAGAAGAAAAGATGTTTTTT
CSARTGTEEKMFF
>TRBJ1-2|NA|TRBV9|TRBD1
TGTGCCAGCAGCGTAGGACAGGGAGGCTACACCTTC
CASSVGQGGYTF
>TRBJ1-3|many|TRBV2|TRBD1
TGTGCCAGCACGGGACTTCTTAGGTACAGGGGTGGAAACACCATATATTTT
CASTGLLRYRGGNTIYF
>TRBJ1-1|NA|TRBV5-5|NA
TGTGCCAGCAGAGGACAAGACACTGAAGCTTTCTTT
CASRGQDTEAFF
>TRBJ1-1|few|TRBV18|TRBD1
TGTGCCAGCTCTCTAGGACAGGGCGGGAGCACTGAAGCTTTCTTT
CASSLGQGGSTEAFF
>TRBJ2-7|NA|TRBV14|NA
TGTGCCAGCTCGAAGGGGTCTTTAGACGAGCAGTACTTC
CASSKGSLDEQYF
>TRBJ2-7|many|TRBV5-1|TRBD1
TGTGCCAGCAGCTTGGCAGGACAGGAGAACTACGAGCAGTACTTC
CASSLAGQENYEQYF
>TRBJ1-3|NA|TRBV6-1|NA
TGTGCCAGCAGCCAAGCCCAAACGGGAAACACCATATATTTT
CASSQAQTGNTIYF
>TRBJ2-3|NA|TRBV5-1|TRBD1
TGCGCCAGCAGCGGGCGACAGGGAACTAGCACAGATACGCAGTATTTT
CASSGRQGTSTDTQYF
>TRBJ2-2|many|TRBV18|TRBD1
TGTGCCAGCTCACCACGGGACAGCCCGAACACCGGGGAGCTGTTTTTT
CASSPRDSPNTGELFF
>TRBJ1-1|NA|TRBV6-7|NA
TGTGCCAGCAGTCCCGGGACGGGGAAGGTAATCACTGAAGCTTTCTTT
CASSPGTGKVITEAFF
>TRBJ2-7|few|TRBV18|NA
TGTGCCAGCTCACCACCCCTAGCGCTCACCTACGAGCAGTACTTC
CASSPPLALTYEQYF
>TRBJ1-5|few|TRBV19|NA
TGTGCCAGTAGTGGACTCTTTGGGGAGCCCCAGCATTTT
CASSGLFGEPQHF
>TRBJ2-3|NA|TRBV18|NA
TGTGCCAGCTCACCGGAACAGGGACCCACAGATACGCAGTATTTT
CASSPEQGPTDTQYF
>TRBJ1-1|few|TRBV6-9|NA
TGTGCCAGCAGTTCGCCATACAGGGTCACTGAAGCTTTCTTT
CASSSPYRVTEAFF
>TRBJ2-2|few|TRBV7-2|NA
TGTGCCAGCAGCCCATCAGTGGGAGCCTCAATGGGCTCCGGGGAGCTGTTTTTT
CASSPSVGASMGSGELFF
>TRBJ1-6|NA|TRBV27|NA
TGTGCCAGCAGGGGTCATACGACGTTACCCCTCCACTTT
CASRGHTTLPLHF
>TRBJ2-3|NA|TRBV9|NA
TGTGCCAGCAGCGTGTCACTTTCCTCGGGAAGACGGATGAGGGCTTGCACAGATACGCAGTATTTT
CASSVSLSSGRRMRACTDTQYF
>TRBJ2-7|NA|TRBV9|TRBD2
TGTGCCAGCAGCGTCGGACTAGCGGGAGGGCCCATCGACTACGAGCAGTACTTC
CASSVGLAGGPIDYEQYF
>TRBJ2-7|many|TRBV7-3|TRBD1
TGTGCCAGCAGCTTGACAGGGGGCGCGGGGTACGAGCAGTACTTC
CASSLTGGAGYEQYF
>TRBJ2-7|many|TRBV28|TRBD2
TGTGCCAGCAGCCCCGGGGGGGGACTAGCGGGAGGGAACGAGCAGTACTTC
CASSPGGGLAGGNEQYF
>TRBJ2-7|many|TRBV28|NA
TGTGCCAGCAGTTTATACTGGCGGACAAGCTCCTACGAGCAGTACTTC
CASSLYWRTSSYEQYF
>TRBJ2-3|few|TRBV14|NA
TGTGCCAGCAGCCAGAAGTTCAGGGGACCGTATTTT
CASSQKFRGPYF
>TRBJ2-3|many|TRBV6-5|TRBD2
TGTGCCAGCAGTTGGACTAGCGGGAGCTTCACAGATACGCAGTATTTT
CASSWTSGSFTDTQYF
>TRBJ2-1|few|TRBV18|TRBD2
TGTGCCAGCTCACCACTGACTAGCGGGAACAATGAGCAGTTCTTC
CASSPLTSGNNEQFF
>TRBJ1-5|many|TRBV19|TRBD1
TGTGCCAGTAGCCAGACAGGGCCCGGGGCGGATCAGCCCCAGCATTTT
CASSQTGPGADQPQHF
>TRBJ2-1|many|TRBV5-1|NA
TGCGCCAGCAGCCCACCTCTAGTTAGGTCCATCAATGAGCAGTTCTTC
CASSPPLVRSINEQFF
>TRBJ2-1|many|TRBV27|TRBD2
TGTGCCAGCAGGGTGGGACTAGGGGGTTACAATGAGCAGTTCTTC
CASRVGLGGYNEQFF
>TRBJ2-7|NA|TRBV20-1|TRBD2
TGCAGTGCTTTACCCGGGACTAGCGGGAGCTACGAGCAGTACTTC
CSALPGTSGSYEQYF
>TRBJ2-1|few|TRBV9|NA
TGTGCCAGCAGCGTAGTAGAGGGGTCCTACAATGAGCAGTTCTTC
CASSVVEGSYNEQFF
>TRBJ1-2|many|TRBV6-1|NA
TGTGCCAGCAGTGCTTTGGGGGCTAACTATGGCTACACCTTC
CASSALGANYGYTF
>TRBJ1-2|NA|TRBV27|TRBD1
TGTGCCAGCAGTTTAACAGGGGATCTAGGGGGCTACACCTTC
CASSLTGDLGGYTF
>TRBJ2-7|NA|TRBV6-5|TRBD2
TGTGCCAGCAGTTACGCCGGGACTAGCGGGAGGGCCTACGAGCAGTACTTC
CASSYAGTSGRAYEQYF
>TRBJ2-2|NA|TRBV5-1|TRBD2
TGCGCCAGCAGCTGGACTAGCGGGAGAGGGACCGGGGAGCTGTTTTTT
CASSWTSGRGTGELFF
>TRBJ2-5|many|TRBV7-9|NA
TGTGCCAGCAGCGACATAGGGGAGACCCAGTACTTC
CASSDIGETQYF
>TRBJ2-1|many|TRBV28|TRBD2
TGTGCCAGCAGTTACAGCGGGAGAGGGTACAATGAGCAGTTCTTC
CASSYSGRGYNEQFF
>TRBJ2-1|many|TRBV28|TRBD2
TGTGCCAGCAGCTATCAGGGACTAGCGGGAGGTAGCTCCTACAATGAGCAGTTCTTC
CASSYQGLAGGSSYNEQFF
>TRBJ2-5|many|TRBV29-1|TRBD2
TGCAGCGTTTCGTGGAGCGGGAGGGGGGAGACCCAGTACTTC
CSVSWSGRGETQYF
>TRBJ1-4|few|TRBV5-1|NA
TGCGCCAGCAGCTTGGAGCGTGGGGGGGGCAGAAAACTGTTTTTT
CASSLERGGGRKLFF
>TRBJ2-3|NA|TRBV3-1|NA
TGTGCCAGCAGCCAGGACTACAGCACAGATACGCAGTATTTT
CASSQDYSTDTQYF